The next 7 T cell receptor beta chains were all read from a single sample in a study of T cell repertoires in cytomegalovirus infection. In TCRdb, the reads were re-called with MiXCR into one record per CDR3 protein. In the table there are 250,000 to 300,000 distinct CDR3 sequences, approximately 10% of which are singletons. The sample consisted of PBMCs. Receptors were obtained from a human donor in good health (CMV status not recorded). Some clones in this sample may be carry-over from other donors' samples.

This clonotype has only a few counts. This chain links TRBV29-1 with TRBJ2-3; weak D call: TRBD2 (5 bases). CDR1 and CDR2 (germline): SQVTM, ANQGSEA. The length of the CDR3 is 14 residues. Trimming removed 7 bases from V and 0 bases from J, with 14 bases in between. CDR3 DNA: TGCAGCGGTGAGGGTCACGGTAGCACAGATACGCAGTATTTT. Encoded protein: CSGEGHGSTDTQYF.

This clonotype was recorded many times. This chain connects TRBV6-2 or TRBV6-3 to TRBJ2-4; TRBD1 matches at 7 bases. The V gene end was trimmed by 5 bases and the J gene end by 8 bases; junction bases not matched to a gene: 3. Germline assignment: CDR1 MNHEY and CDR2 SVGEGT. The CDR3 is made up of 12 amino acids. Here the CDR3 DNA reads TGTGCCAGCAGTGACAGGGCGGACATTCAGTACTTC. It translates to CASSDRADIQYF.

This clonotype was recorded many times. The V call is TRBV7-2, the J call TRBJ1-1; D perhaps matches TRBD1 (5 bases). Germline V gene sequence: CDR1 SGHTA, CDR2 FQGNSA. This CDR3 spans 16 amino acids. Trimming shortened V by 0 bases and J by 5 bases, and 16 bases separated the two germline ends. CDR3 sequence (DNA): TGTGCCAGCAGCTTAGCCCTGGGGGGTCGTGTGACTGAAGCTTTCTTT. Translated, it gives CASSLALGGRVTEAFF.

Here the CDR3 reads CASSQDWASGGKTQYF. DNA for the CDR3: TGCGCCAGCAGCCAAGACTGGGCCAGCGGGGGAAAGACCCAGTACTTC. This chain connects TRBV4-1 to TRBJ2-5; TRBD2 agrees at 8 bases. The CDR3 runs to 16 residues. With V trimmed by 0 bases and J by 6 bases, 9 bases remained unmatched. CDR1 and CDR2 from the germline V gene are MGHRA and YSYEKL.

The V gene is TRBV7-2, the J gene TRBJ2-5, with D perhaps matching TRBD1 (5 bases). V gave up 3 bases and J gave up 0 bases, with 20 bases separating them. Germline CDR1 and CDR2: SGHTA and FQGNSA. The CDR3 has 18 amino acids. CDR3 coding DNA: TGTGCCAGCAGCTTGTCCCAGGGCCAAATATGGTACCAAGAGACCCAGTACTTC. Protein sequence: CASSLSQGQIWYQETQYF. Based on the CDR3 plus reference TRBV7-2 and TRBJ2-5, the full variable domain is GAGVSQSPSNKVTEKGKDVELRCDPISGHTALYWYRQSLGQGLEFLIYFQGNSAPDKSGLPSDRFSAERTGGSVSTLTIQRTQQEDSAVYLCASSLSQGQIWYQETQYFGPGTRLLVL.

This clonotype has a count of ten or more. V and J are TRBV11-2 and TRBJ2-1; 13 bases line up with TRBD2. The CDR3 extends over 16 amino acids. CDR1 is SGHAT, CDR2 FQNNGV, per germline. After removal of 5 bases from V and 9 bases from J, the junction contained 10 bases not matched to a gene. In DNA form, the CDR3 reads TGTGCCAGCAGCCTCCCAGGGACTAGCGGGACTGGTGAGCAGTTCTTC. Its translation: CASSLPGTSGTGEQFF.

Ten or more counts support this clonotype. This chain uses TRBV7-2 with TRBJ1-5, with D perhaps matching TRBD1 (5 bases). This CDR3 spans 15 amino acids. The V gene lost 4 bases and the J gene lost 2 bases, with 12 bases spanning the gap. Germline-derived CDR1 and CDR2 are SGHTA and FQGNSA. The CDR3 region has the DNA TGTGCCAGCAGCTCTCCCGGAGGGGGCAATCAGCCCCAGCATTTT. Its translation is CASSSPGGGNQPQHF.